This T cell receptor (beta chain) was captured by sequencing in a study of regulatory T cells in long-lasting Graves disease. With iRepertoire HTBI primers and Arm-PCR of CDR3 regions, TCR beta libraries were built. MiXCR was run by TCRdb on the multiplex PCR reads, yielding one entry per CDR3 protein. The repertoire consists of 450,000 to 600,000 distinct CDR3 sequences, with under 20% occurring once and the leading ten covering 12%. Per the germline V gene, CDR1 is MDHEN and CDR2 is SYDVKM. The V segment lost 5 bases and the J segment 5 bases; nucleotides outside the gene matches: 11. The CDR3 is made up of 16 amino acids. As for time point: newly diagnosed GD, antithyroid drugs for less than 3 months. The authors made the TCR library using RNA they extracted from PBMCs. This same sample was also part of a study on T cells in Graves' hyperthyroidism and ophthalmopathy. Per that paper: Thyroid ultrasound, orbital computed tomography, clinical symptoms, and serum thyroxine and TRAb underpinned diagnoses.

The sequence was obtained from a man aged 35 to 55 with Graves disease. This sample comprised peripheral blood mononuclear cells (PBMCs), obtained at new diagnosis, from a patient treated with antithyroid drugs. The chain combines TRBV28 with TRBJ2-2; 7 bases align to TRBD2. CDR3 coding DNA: TGTGCCAGCAGTCCCCTCGGGAGGCGAGGAACCGGGGAGCTGTTTTTT. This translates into CASSPLGRRGTGELFF.